This section outlines one T cell receptor (beta chain) sequence together with its context. Its target is not known. The data were obtained in a study of OX40 agonist ivuxolimab in advanced cancers. Study background: Every 2 weeks, patients received ivuxolimab intravenously, dosed at 0.01 to 10 mg/kg. A partial response was reached by three patients: one with hepatocellular carcinoma and two with cutaneous melanoma.

V was clipped by 4 bases and J by 7 bases, with 21 bases between them. Germline V gene data show CDR1 as SGHRS and CDR2 as YFSETQ. The CDR3 sequence is 17 residues long. Profiled with immunoSEQ multiplex PCR; TCRdb holds only in-frame clones, not every one. The profile shows about 48,000 clones, around 85% of them singletons. Overall study results and limits: Partial responders at 0.1-3.0 mg/kg had among the lowest clonal expansion. At 0.1 to 3.0 mg/kg, CD4+ and CD8+ blood T cells expanded clonally by week 6.

This sequence joins TRBV5-1 and TRBJ1-6; no firm D call. The TCR sequence derives from an adult with an advanced solid tumor such as melanoma, head and neck, liver or kidney cancer. The sample here was CD4+ or CD8+ T cells sorted from blood, taken in a trial of the OX40 agonist ivuxolimab. For the CDR3, the DNA is TGCGCCAGCAGCCCCGCGGCAGGACCTTTAGAGAATTCACCCCTCCACTTT. This translates into CASSPAAGPLENSPLHF. Looking up the rest from reference TRBV5-1 and TRBJ1-6 gives the full variable domain: KAGVTQTPRYLIKTRGQQVTLSCSPISGHRSVSWYQQTPGQGLQFLFEYFSETQRNKGNFPGRFSGRQFSNSRSEMNVSTLELGDSALYLCASSPAAGPLENSPLHFGNGTRLTVT.